This TCR beta chain was identified during a study of regulatory T cells in long-lasting Graves disease. This clonotype was detected ten times or more. Regarding time point: newly diagnosed GD, antithyroid drugs for less than 3 months. There was RNA extracted from PBMCs, and the TCR library was made from it. V lost 3 bases to trimming and J lost 6 bases; unmatched junction nucleotides: 17. CDR1 is SNHLY, CDR2 FYNNEI, per germline. CDR3 length: 18 residues. Combining iRepertoire HTBI primers with Arm-PCR of CDR3 regions, the authors built TCR beta libraries. Study processing details: Samples revealed under 65 TRBV and fewer than 15 TRBJ segments. TCRdb re-called the multiplex PCR reads through MiXCR, storing one row per CDR3 protein. TCRdb, not the original authors, processed these V and J calls. The sample contains over 350,000 distinct CDR3 sequences, less than 15% of which appear only once. The same specimen was also included in a second study, on T cells in Graves' hyperthyroidism and ophthalmopathy. As reported in that work: Disease duration under 2 months; hyperthyroidism patients were aged 18 to 65. Using the HTBI primer set, a first-round RT-PCR was run on the TCR CDR3.

Here the sequenced sample was peripheral blood mononuclear cells (PBMCs), taken at new diagnosis, from a patient treated with antithyroid drugs. The chain is built from TRBV2 and TRBJ2-3, with TRBD2 matching over 8 bases. The receptor comes from a woman between 45 and 65 years old with Graves disease. The CDR3 loop reads CASSDIPSSGYQADTQYF. The CDR3 DNA follows: TGTGCCAGCAGTGATATACCGTCTAGCGGGTATCAAGCGGATACGCAGTATTTT.